The entry that follows covers one T cell receptor beta chain sequence. The trim removed 6 bases at V and 6 bases at J, leaving 5 bases unmatched. Germline V gene sequence: CDR1 KGHSH, CDR2 LQKENI. This CDR3 comprises 14 residues. This specimen belongs to a study of blood T cell repertoires in COVID-19. Study at large: Samples taken during acute and convalescent COVID-19 were collected in the United States, Italy and Spain. Sources were T cells, B-cell-depleted T cells, or PBMCs; the material itself was cDNA or gDNA.

Original processing methods: Estimated nucleated cell counts came from reference gene primer amplification. The table came from immunoSEQ multiplex PCR; TCRdb's copy has only in-frame clones and leaves some out. That table is the source of V, J and clone size, and D and trimming were worked out from the DNA. The sample has about 180,000 clones, approximately 86% seen once. This sequence originates from a man in his forties or fifties with active or convalescent COVID-19. This chain links TRBV18 with TRBJ1-6, with 7 bases fitting TRBD1. The sample taken for sequencing was peripheral blood. The CDR3 loop is CASSTQGSNSPLHF. The DNA of the CDR3 is TGTGCCAGCTCTACACAGGGGTCTAATTCACCCCTCCACTTT.